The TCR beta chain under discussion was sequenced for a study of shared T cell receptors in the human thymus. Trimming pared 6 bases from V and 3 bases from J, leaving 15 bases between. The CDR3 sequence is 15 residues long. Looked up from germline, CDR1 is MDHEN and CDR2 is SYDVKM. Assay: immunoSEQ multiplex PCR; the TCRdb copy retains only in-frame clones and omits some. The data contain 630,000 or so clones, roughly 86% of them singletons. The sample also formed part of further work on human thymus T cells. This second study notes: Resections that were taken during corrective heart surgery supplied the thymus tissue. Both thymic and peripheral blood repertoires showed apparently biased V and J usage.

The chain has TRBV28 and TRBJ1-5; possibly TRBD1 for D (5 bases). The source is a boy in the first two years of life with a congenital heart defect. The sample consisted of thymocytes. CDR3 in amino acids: CASSHPAGLNQPQHF. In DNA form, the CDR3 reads TGTGCCAGCAGCCATCCAGCGGGACTCAATCAGCCCCAGCATTTT.